This T cell receptor (beta chain) was retrieved from a study of Tregs in tolerant kidney transplant recipients (dated by TCRdb to the late 2010s). With regard to the full study: The transplants used related donors with nonmyeloablative bone marrow transplantation, and mixed chimerism in the human trials was transient. The study applied TCRbeta sequencing to find donor-specific regulatory T cells before combined kidney and bone marrow transplantation and then followed those same cells after transplant. General findings and caveats noted by the study authors: Donor-specific Treg expansion was found to exceed global Treg expansion in tolerant patients, suggesting antigen-driven rather than nonspecific expansion. Because the PCR primers were changed over time for some patients, nucleotide-level comparison could not be performed across the samples from those patients. Biological reproducibility was not examined directly, but technical replication error appeared to be minimal. Expanding Tregs with activated donor B cells appeared to identify the most biologically relevant and donor-specific TCRbeta repertoire. The study was constrained by small patient numbers, and validation of the findings is required in larger populations and under other immunosuppression protocols.

With regard to this clone: No cognate antigen has been identified for it. It has no much larger one-base neighbor in the sample; base qualities were not kept.

Per the germline V gene, MGHRA is the CDR1 and YSYEKL is the CDR2. The CDR3 covers 15 residues, taking in both the cysteine and the phenylalanine. Here the CDR3 DNA is all that survives: 45 bases in frame from base 1. V was cut back by 3 bases and J by 8 bases, leaving a gap of 16 bases between them. Reading the label with the study, this specimen's time point is: blood sample drawn before combined kidney and bone marrow transplant. Thawed PBMCs were FACS-sorted into unstimulated Tregs (CD4+CD25+CD127-), CD4+ non-Tregs (CD4+CD25-), CD4 cells and CD8 cells. Patients were a few combined kidney and bone marrow transplant recipients from the ITN036ST trial, and only these trial subjects had samples available. Healthy control blood was processed to PBMCs with a Ficoll density gradient and then cryopreserved, whereas patient PBMCs were collected both before and after transplant. Genomic DNA was extracted from sorted cells with the QIAGEN DNeasy Blood and Tissue Kit for TCRbeta CDR3 sequencing. High-throughput TCRbeta CDR3 sequencing, including PCR amplification with bias correction and internal controls, was performed commercially through immunoSEQ. The published analysis was carried out like this. A unique productive TCRbeta sequence was defined by the CDR3 nucleotide sequence when primers matched, and otherwise by the CDR3 amino acid sequence together with the Vbeta and Jbeta genes. To correct for sorting error, sequences found in more than one sorted population at a frequency ratio of 2:1 or less were discarded, and the remaining shared sequences were assigned to the population with the higher frequency. Donor-reactive sequences were defined as at least 5-fold expanded in CFSE-low cells versus unstimulated cells, with frequency of at least 0.01% in CFSE-low cells. Repertoire divergence was quantified by Jensen-Shannon divergence calculated from the top 100 TCRbeta sequences ranked by frequency. For any sample with multiple sequencing runs, sorting error was corrected in each run separately before the runs were pooled. In its TCRdb copy, this immuneACCESS table keeps in-frame sequences only and misses some clones. Where compared with another copy, unresolved V genes explain less than half of these, and the others have no known cause. V and J calls and clone size follow that table, whereas D and trimming were derived from the DNA. Recorded for this sample are 60,000 to 70,000 clones; roughly 92% of them occurred a single time. The ten largest make up approximately 11% of the sample.

The chain joins TRBV4-1 to TRBJ1-4; the D gene lacks a confident call. The receptor's source is a human donor who received a combined kidney and bone marrow transplant. Source: CD8+ T cells from blood, taken before the transplant. The CDR3 loop reads CASSQRATREEKLFF. The nucleotides read TGCGCCAGCAGCCAGAGAGCCACAAGGGAGGAAAAACTGTTTTTT.